This TCR beta chain was documented in a study of blood T cell repertoires in COVID-19. About the research overall: Samples of COVID-19 (acute and convalescent) were obtained from the United States, Italy and Spain.

Only in-frame clones appear in the TCRdb table, and some are missing; sequencing was by immunoSEQ multiplex PCR. This sample yields fewer than 300,000 clones, of which 70% to 90% are seen a single time; 11% belongs to the top ten. This CDR3 region has 15 residues. With V trimmed by 6 bases and J by 7 bases, 13 bases remained unmatched. Per germline, CDR1 MNHEY and CDR2 SMNVEV (reference sequence). This TCR was sampled from a man aged 45-65 years with COVID-19, enrolled during active disease. This chain uses TRBV27 with TRBJ2-7; 9 bases are a match to TRBD1. The sequencing sample was made of peripheral blood. CDR3 region: CASSLRGQGPREQYF. CDR3 bases: TGTGCCAGCAGCCTGAGGGGACAGGGCCCCAGAGAGCAGTACTTC.